The rows below give T cell receptor beta chains drawn from one sample of a study of regulatory T cells. Method: immunoSEQ multiplex PCR; TCRdb's copy keeps in-frame clones and lacks some. The table records 30,000 to 40,000 clones, about nine tenths of them present only once. What was sequenced was conventional CD4+ T cells sorted from blood. Receptors were obtained from a young adult with CD3G deficiency. CDR3s include the opening cysteine and the closing phenylalanine or tryptophan. The D gene is left open where the match is weak. Part of the rows lack a size; the others show once, few, many or a class for expanded clones.

TRBV5-1	once	TRBD1	TRBJ1-4	TGCGCCAGCAGCTTGGGAAAGGGACAGGGCAATGAAAAACTGTTTTTT	CASSLGKGQGNEKLFF
TRBV29-1	.	.	TRBJ2-3	TGCAGCGCCTCATTGGGACCGCGCGGCTATTTT	CSASLGPRGYF
TRBV28	.	.	TRBJ2-3	TGTGCCAGCAGCCGTCCTCGGACCTCCACAGATACGCAGTATTTT	CASSRPRTSTDTQYF
TRBV28	.	.	TRBJ1-1	TGTGCCAGCAGTTTATACCTAGGCAGGCACACTGAAGCTTTCTTT	CASSLYLGRHTEAFF
TRBV6-5	.	.	TRBJ1-2	TGTGCCAGCAGCCGATCAGGGCAGGAACATGGCTACACCTTC	CASSRSGQEHGYTF
TRBV6-1	once	.	TRBJ1-2	TGTGCCAGCAGTGGGACAGCATCTAACTATGGCTACACCTTC	CASSGTASNYGYTF
TRBV7-6	.	.	TRBJ2-5	TGTGCCAGCGTTCCCAATTCGACCCAGTACTTC	CASVPNSTQYF
TRBV13	.	.	TRBJ2-7	TGTGCCAGCAGCCTCGGGGGCTTCCCCTACGAGCAGTACTTC	CASSLGGFPYEQYF
TRBV6-1	medium-sized	.	TRBJ2-5	TGTGCCAGCAGTGCGTACCAAGAGACCCAGTACTTC	CASSAYQETQYF
TRBV7-2	.	TRBD2	TRBJ2-7	TGTGCCAGCAGCCAGGGACTAGCAAGTGAGCAGTACTTC	CASSQGLASEQYF
TRBV6-1	.	.	TRBJ1-1	TGTGCCAGTGCTCGAACGGGGAGCACTGAAGCTTTCTTT	CASARTGSTEAFF
TRBV28	.	.	TRBJ1-1	TGTGCCAGCACCTCACGGTTAAGGACGGTGAACACTGAAGCTTTCTTT	CASTSRLRTVNTEAFF
TRBV7-9	.	.	TRBJ2-7	TGTGCCAGCAGCTTGGACCGCGGTGGCGAGCAGTACTTC	CASSLDRGGEQYF
TRBV27	.	.	TRBJ2-6	TGTGCCAGCACTCGGATATGGGGCGCTGGGGCCAACGTCCTGACTTTC	CASTRIWGAGANVLTF
TRBV19	.	.	TRBJ2-2	TGTGCCAGTAGCCGGGTACGAACCGGGGAGCTGTTTTTT	CASSRVRTGELFF
TRBV5-1	.	TRBD1	TRBJ2-2	TGCGCCAGCAGTTCGACAGGGGGCGTAGGCGGGGAGCTGTTTTTT	CASSSTGGVGGELFF
TRBV6-6	.	.	TRBJ1-2	TGTGCCAGCAGCCGTCGTCTCTATGGCTACACCTTC	CASSRRLYGYTF
TRBV6-6	.	TRBD1	TRBJ1-5	TGTGCCAGCAGTTTCCCCGACAGGGGGAGTCAGCCCCAGCATTTT	CASSFPDRGSQPQHF
TRBV10-3	few	TRBD1	TRBJ2-5	TGTGCCATCAGTGGGGACAGTCAGAAGACCCAGTACTTC	CAISGDSQKTQYF
TRBV10-2	.	.	TRBJ2-7	TGCGCCAGCAGTGAGGGGTTTGGCGAGCAGTACTTC	CASSEGFGEQYF
TRBV28	.	.	TRBJ2-4	TGTGCCAGCAGCCCGATAGATGGAAGGGCGGGCAAAAACATTCAGTACTTC	CASSPIDGRAGKNIQYF
TRBV30	.	.	TRBJ1-5	TGTGCCTGGAGTGACGGACACAATCAGCCCCAGCATTTT	CAWSDGHNQPQHF
TRBV5-1	.	.	TRBJ2-6	TGCGCCAGCAGCTTCGCAGGGGAAGGCTCTGGGGCCAACGTCCTGACTTTC	CASSFAGEGSGANVLTF
TRBV19	.	.	TRBJ1-2	TGTGCCAGTAGTATAACCTATGGCTACACCTTC	CASSITYGYTF
TRBV6-1	.	.	TRBJ2-7	TGTGCCAGCAGTGGGTTGTGGGGCGACGAGCAGTACTTC	CASSGLWGDEQYF
TRBV7-9	once	TRBD2	TRBJ2-3	TGTGCCAGCAGCGTCGGGACTAGCGGGTTTGGAGATACGCAGTATTTT	CASSVGTSGFGDTQYF
TRBV5-1	.	TRBD1	TRBJ2-2	TGCGCCAGCAGCGCAGGGGGCACCGGGGAGCTGTTTTTT	CASSAGGTGELFF
TRBV6-6	.	TRBD1	TRBJ1-1	TGTGCCAGCAGTCGAGACAGGGGCAGAGCTTTCTTT	CASSRDRGRAFF
TRBV10-3	.	.	TRBJ2-1	TGTGCCACCTCCACGACTGGAAACAATGAGCAGTTCTTC	CATSTTGNNEQFF
TRBV7-9	.	TRBD1	TRBJ1-1	TGTGCCAGCAGCCCCCTTCGGGACAGGGTAGCTTTCTTT	CASSPLRDRVAFF
TRBV19	.	TRBD1	TRBJ1-1	TGTGCCAGTGCAGGGGGCGCGGGGACTGAAGCTTTCTTT	CASAGGAGTEAFF
TRBV28	.	TRBD1	TRBJ1-1	TGTGCCAGCACCACCATAACAGGGGGCATAAGCACTGAAGCTTTCTTT	CASTTITGGISTEAFF
TRBV5-6	.	.	TRBJ1-2	TGTGCCAGCAGCCTAGGGCCTGGGGATGCGTATGGCTACACCTTC	CASSLGPGDAYGYTF
TRBV28	.	.	TRBJ2-3	TGTGCCAGCAGGTCCCAGGTTGGCACAGATACGCAGTATTTT	CASRSQVGTDTQYF
TRBV11-2	.	.	TRBJ2-7	TGTGCCAGCGGCCGTTACTCCTACGAGCAGTACTTC	CASGRYSYEQYF
TRBV7-8	.	.	TRBJ2-5	TGTGCCAGCAGCCCGGTGGGTCGGGGGCAGACCCAGTACTTC	CASSPVGRGQTQYF
TRBV5-1	.	TRBD2	TRBJ2-5	TGCGCCAGCAGTGGCGGGGGTTTGGGAGAGACCCAGTACTTC	CASSGGGLGETQYF
TRBV7-9	.	.	TRBJ2-5	TGTGCCAGCAGCTCAGACGGGGAGACCCAGTACTTC	CASSSDGETQYF
TRBV19	.	TRBD2	TRBJ2-5	TGTGCCAGTAGTAGGACTAGCGGGAGCGTAGAGACCCAGTACTTC	CASSRTSGSVETQYF
TRBV30	.	.	TRBJ1-4	TGTGCCTGGAGTAAAACATGGGGGATGAATGAAAAACTGTTTTTT	CAWSKTWGMNEKLFF
TRBV18	once	.	TRBJ1-1	TGTGCCAGCTCATCTTCGACCGGGAAAGCTTTCTTT	CASSSSTGKAFF
TRBV19	.	.	TRBJ2-6	TGTGCCAGTAGTAGAACTGGACGCGCTGGGGCCAACGTCCTGACTTTC	CASSRTGRAGANVLTF